Below, 10 T cell receptor beta chains from the same sample are listed, as sequenced in a study of CD8+ T cells in alopecia areata. Isolated RNA was reverse transcribed into cDNA used as the sequencing template. The assay was immunoSEQ multiplex PCR, and TCRdb's table has in-frame clones only and misses some. The repertoire holds roughly 100,000 clones, roughly 50% seen once, with 7.5% to 9% in the top ten. Sequenced material: CD4+ T cells sorted from blood. These receptors all come from a human donor in good health.

About this clone itself: The sample holds other DNA sequences that translate to the same CDR3. The chain carries TRBV7-2 and TRBJ1-4; D remains ambiguous. In germline, CDR1 is SGHTA, CDR2 FQGNSA. V lost 1 base to trimming and J lost 0 bases, with 3 bases between them. This CDR3 has 14 residues. DNA for the CDR3: TGTGCCAGCAGCTTAGGAGCAACTAATGAAAAACTGTTTTTT. Translating it yields CASSLGATNEKLFF.

V and J are TRBV5-4 and TRBJ1-6; 9 bases fit TRBD1. The CDR3 is 17 amino acids. V lost 4 bases, J lost 0 bases, and 5 bases stayed unmatched. The germline CDR1 and CDR2 sequences are SGHNT and YYREEE (reference sequence). CDR3 coding DNA: TGTGCCAGCAGCAAGACAGGGGGGAGCTCCTATAATTCACCCCTCCACTTT. Translation: CASSKTGGSSYNSPLHF. The variable domain in full, with the rest retrieved from reference TRBV5-4 and TRBJ1-6, is ETGVTQSPTHLIKTRGQQVTLRCSSQSGHNTVSWYQQALGQGPQFIFQYYREEENGRGNFPPRFSGLQFPNYSSELNVNALELDDSALYLCASSKTGGSSYNSPLHFGNGTRLTVT.

The rearrangement links TRBV6-1 to TRBJ2-3; 12 bases align to TRBD2. V trimming: 9 bases; J trimming: 2 bases; junction bases outside the gene matches: 3. The CDR3 length is 14 residues. The germline V gene encodes CDR1 MNHNS and CDR2 SASEGT. The CDR3 DNA reads as TGTGCCAGGGGACTAGCGGGCATCACAGATACGCAGTATTTT. Translation: CARGLAGITDTQYF.

Only one count was recorded for this clone. The chain is built from TRBV28 and TRBJ2-5; possible D gene TRBD1, 6 bases. The V end was cut by 5 bases, the J end by 2 bases, with 12 bases between. The germline V gene encodes CDR1 MDHEN and CDR2 SYDVKM. This CDR3 comprises 14 residues. CDR3 region: CASSTGQIQETQYF. DNA for the CDR3: TGTGCCAGCAGTACTGGACAGATACAAGAGACCCAGTACTTC. Drawing the rest from reference TRBV28 and TRBJ2-5, the complete variable domain is DVKVTQSSRYLVKRTGEKVFLECVQDMDHENMFWYRQDPGLGLRLIYFSYDVKMKEKGDIPEGYSVSREKKERFSLILESASTNQTSMYLCASSTGQIQETQYFGPGTRLLVL.

This clone was found once. The V gene is TRBV19, the J gene TRBJ2-7, with D tentatively TRBD2 (7 bases). The CDR3 has 15 residues. CDR1 and CDR2 (germline): LNHDA, SQIVND (reference sequence). V dropped 5 bases and J dropped 1 base, with 15 bases sitting between them. CDR3: CASSVRGAASYEQYF. The DNA of the CDR3 is TGTGCCAGTAGTGTCCGGGGGGCCGCATCCTACGAGCAGTACTTC.

This clone is medium-sized in the sample. Other DNA sequences of this sample code for an identical CDR3. DNA of the CDR3: TGTGCCAGCAGTCGAGGACAGGGAAGGGATGGCTACACCTTC. As protein: CASSRGQGRDGYTF. The V gene is TRBV28, the J gene TRBJ1-2, with 8 nucleotides matching TRBD1. CDR1 is MDHEN and CDR2 is SYDVKM in the germline V gene. The CDR3 extends over 14 amino acids. V shed 5 bases and J 6 bases; nucleotides not matched to a gene: 8.

This chain links TRBV29-1 with TRBJ1-1; TRBD1 is a possible D gene (6 bases). The CDR3 sequence is 14 residues long. V was pared by 7 bases and J by 0 bases, with 15 bases between. The germline gives CDR1 SQVTM, CDR2 ANQGSEA. This CDR3 reads CSARRTAVNTEAFF. The CDR3 DNA is TGCAGCGCACGTAGGACAGCGGTGAACACTGAAGCTTTCTTT.

The chain uses TRBV29-1 and TRBJ1-4; maybe TRBD1 (5 bases). The germline V gene encodes CDR1 SQVTM and CDR2 ANQGSEA. V lost 2 bases and J 8 bases, leaving 12 bases between the germline ends. The CDR3 extends over 13 amino acids. The CDR3 here is CSVERDPGEKLFF. The CDR3 DNA reads as TGCAGCGTTGAAAGGGACCCGGGGGAAAAACTGTTTTTT.

The rearrangement links TRBV6-1 to TRBJ2-1, with D perhaps matching TRBD1 (6 bases). Germline V lookup: CDR1 MNHNS, CDR2 SASEGT. The CDR3 consists of 13 residues. The germline V and J ends were trimmed by 3 bases and 6 bases, with 9 bases remaining between them. The CDR3 loop is CASSDRGANEQFF. CDR3 nucleotides: TGTGCCAGCAGTGACAGGGGAGCCAATGAGCAGTTCTTC.

The rearrangement uses TRBV6-5 and TRBJ1-2; 10 bases are a match to TRBD1. This CDR3 is built from 15 residues. With 5 bases clipped from V and 6 bases from J, the junction kept 9 bases outside the gene matches. Germline-derived CDR1 and CDR2 are MNHEY and SVGAGI. CDR3 sequence reads: CASSPQTGTGDGYTF. DNA of the CDR3: TGTGCCAGCAGTCCCCAAACCGGGACAGGGGATGGCTACACCTTC.